This T cell receptor (beta chain) was identified in a study of a mutant IDH1 vaccine in newly diagnosed glioma. The overall study: Patients received vaccination from 4-6 weeks after radiotherapy alone, or with temozolomide cycles. Before enrollment, the patients had been treated with radiotherapy alone, temozolomide alone, or both together. Most of them had received both.

The CDR3 is 13 amino acids. After removal of 1 base from V and 6 bases from J, the junction contained 2 bases not matched to a gene. The germline gives CDR1 SGHVS, CDR2 FQNEAQ. Comment on this clone: Its antigen is not identified.

The time point: week 47, end of study. Vaccine doses each comprised 300 ug of mutant IDH1 20-mer peptide, with topical imiquimod. There were new WHO grade 3 or 4 astrocytomas in the donors, and these were IDH1-mutant and ATRX-lost. Measured with immunoSEQ multiplex PCR; TCRdb has only the in-frame clones, and not every one. The sample has approximately 50,000 clones, roughly 87% seen once. The V and J genes are TRBV7-8 and TRBJ2-7; 8 bases align to TRBD1. This receptor was identified in a woman aged 45 to 65 with glioma. This material consisted of PBMCs, taken from a glioma patient whose treatment included an IDH1 peptide vaccine. CDR3 in amino acids: CASSLGTGGEQYF. CDR3 nucleotide sequence: TGTGCCAGCAGCTTAGGTACAGGGGGCGAGCAGTACTTC.